This entry concerns a single TCR beta chain. The data are from a study of blood T cell repertoires in COVID-19. As for the study in general: T cells, B-cell-depleted T cells, or PBMCs provided the cDNA or gDNA that served as material.

Methods used by the authors: The authors estimated nucleated cell counts from reference gene primer amplification. Assay: immunoSEQ multiplex PCR; the TCRdb copy retains only in-frame clones and omits some. The D gene and trimming were derived from the DNA, and the V and J assignments and clone size from that table. The sample has roughly 60,000 clones, roughly 85% seen once. This CDR3 has 14 amino acids. Germline V gene lookup returns CDR1 SGHNT and CDR2 YENEEA. The V and J ends lost 5 bases and 0 bases respectively, with 10 bases between them. This sequence originates from a human donor in a cohort sampled during active COVID-19. The V call is TRBV11-3, the J call TRBJ1-2; no clear D gene. Sequencing used peripheral blood. The CDR3 region has the DNA TGTGCCAGCAGCCGTGGCGGAGCTAACTATGGCTACACCTTC. It translates to CASSRGGANYGYTF.